Shown below are 27 T cell receptor beta chains from a single sample sequenced in a study of shared clonotypes between healthy human individuals. The assay was immunoSEQ multiplex PCR, and TCRdb's table has in-frame clones only and misses some. Seen here are approximately 1.4 million clones, 98% observed once, and the top ten hold approximately 0.45%. The sample comprised naive CD4+ T cells sorted from blood. The subset was: CD45RA+ positively selected. These receptors were collected from a young man in good health.

This chain links TRBV27 with TRBJ2-1; the D is unclear. The V end lost 5 bases, the J end lost 9 bases, and 14 bases lay between the germline ends. This CDR3 comprises 13 residues. CDR1 and CDR2 from the germline V gene are MNHEY and SMNVEV (reference sequence). For the CDR3, the DNA is TGTGCCAGCAGTCCCATTCTCATTGGTGAGCAGTTCTTC. It yields the protein CASSPILIGEQFF.

This chain joins TRBV10-1 and TRBJ2-1, with 14 bases lining up with TRBD2. This CDR3 region has 15 residues. CDR1 is WNHNN and CDR2 is SYGVQD in the germline V gene (reference sequence). The junction had 4 bases not matched to a gene; V was cut back by 6 bases and J by 6 bases. The CDR3 region has the DNA TGCGCCAGCAGCCGACTAGCGGGAGGGGGCAATGAGCAGTTCTTC. This sequence encodes CASSRLAGGGNEQFF.

This clone is a singleton in its sample. The chain has TRBV5-4 and TRBJ2-5, with TRBD2 identical over 8 bases. The CDR3 is made up of 15 amino acids. Germline V lookup: CDR1 SGHNT, CDR2 YYREEE (reference sequence). The V segment lost 5 bases and the J segment 5 bases; nucleotides outside the gene matches: 11. Written as DNA, the CDR3 is TGTGCCAGCAGTCATACTAGCGGAAATGGGGAGACCCAGTACTTC. Protein sequence: CASSHTSGNGETQYF.

In regard to this clone: Other DNA sequences in the same sample also yield this CDR3. This chain joins TRBV29-1 and TRBJ2-7, with TRBD1 as a possible D gene (6 bases). The V gene's germline CDR1 is SQVTM and CDR2 ANQGSEA. The germline V and J ends were trimmed by 4 bases and 3 bases, with 10 bases remaining between them. The CDR3 length is 12 residues. CDR3 region: CSVVRGGYEQYF. The CDR3 coding sequence is TGCAGCGTTGTGAGAGGGGGCTACGAGCAGTACTTC.

This sequence joins TRBV29-1 and TRBJ1-1; no firm D call. The length of the CDR3 is 11 residues. Between the trimmed V and J ends, which lost 7 bases and 1 base, there was a span of 7 bases. The germline gives CDR1 SQVTM, CDR2 ANQGSEA. CDR3 residues: CSATKNTEAFF. For the CDR3, the DNA is TGCAGCGCTACAAAGAACACTGAAGCTTTCTTT.

J is TRBJ1-1 and V is TRBV7-9, with D possibly being TRBD1 (5 bases). Germline V lookup: CDR1 SEHNR, CDR2 FQNEAQ (reference sequence). V dropped 5 bases and J dropped 4 bases, with 17 bases sitting between them. The CDR3 consists of 15 residues. CDR3 in amino acids: CASSPYQEGFTEAFF. CDR3 nucleotides: TGTGCCAGCAGCCCGTATCAGGAGGGGTTCACTGAAGCTTTCTTT.

This clone was seen just once. The chain links TRBV5-4 to TRBJ2-1, with 15 bases lining up with TRBD2. Trimming at V came to 4 bases and at J to 7 bases, leaving 9 bases not matched to a gene. Germline CDR1 and CDR2: SGHNT and YYREEE (reference sequence). The CDR3 covers 17 residues. CDR3 residues: CASSKGLAGGLGNEQFF. The CDR3 bases are TGTGCCAGCAGCAAGGGACTAGCGGGAGGCCTGGGGAATGAGCAGTTCTTC.

This clone came up once. The chain recombines TRBV5-1 with TRBJ2-7; D is perhaps TRBD1 (5 bases). V lost 3 bases, J lost 3 bases, and 13 bases lay in between. This CDR3 is built from 14 residues. Germline loops: CDR1 SGHRS, CDR2 YFSETQ. The CDR3 protein is CASSWADTNYEQYF. CDR3 nucleotides: TGCGCCAGCAGCTGGGCGGACACGAACTACGAGCAGTACTTC.

As for this clone: One end of the junction fails to match germline, which may point to a read error. The gene calls are TRBV7-7 and TRBJ2-2, with D possibly called TRBD1 or TRBD2 (5 bases each). CDR1 and CDR2 from the germline V gene are SSHAT and FNYEAQ (reference sequence). The CDR3 contains 16 residues. The CDR3 DNA reads TGTGCTAGCAGCCTGCTTAGTGGGACCTCGGGCGGGGAGCTGTTTTTT. Its protein product is CASSLLSGTSGGELFF.

The genes are TRBV30 and TRBJ2-7, with TRBD2 identical over 7 bases. Trimming removed 2 bases from V and 3 bases from J; junction bases left unmatched: 13. Germline-derived CDR1 and CDR2 are GTSNPN and SVGIG (reference sequence). The CDR3 runs to 16 residues. The CDR3 region is CAWSPTGGGGFYEQYF. CDR3 DNA: TGTGCCTGGAGTCCCACGGGGGGAGGAGGTTTCTACGAGCAGTACTTC.

The genes are TRBV18 and TRBJ2-1, with D perhaps matching TRBD1 (6 bases). Trimming pared 3 bases from V and 10 bases from J, leaving 16 bases between. CDR1 and CDR2 from the germline V gene are KGHSH and LQKENI. The CDR3 extends over 14 amino acids. This chain's CDR3 is CASSPRDTPREQFF. CDR3 DNA: TGTGCCAGCTCACCCCGGGACACCCCTAGAGAGCAGTTCTTC.

This clone was recorded only once. V gene TRBV11-3 combines with J gene TRBJ2-3, with unresolved D. Trimming pared 3 bases from V and 5 bases from J, leaving 6 bases between. In germline, CDR1 is SGHNT, CDR2 YENEEA. This CDR3 has 12 residues. The DNA for the CDR3 is TGTGCCAGCAGCTTGTTCGGAGATACGCAGTATTTT. Translating it yields CASSLFGDTQYF.

The rearrangement joins TRBV28 to TRBJ1-2; D possibly corresponds to TRBD1 (5 bases). Per germline, CDR1 MDHEN and CDR2 SYDVKM. The germline V and J ends were trimmed by 3 bases and 4 bases, with 9 bases remaining between them. The length of the CDR3 is 13 residues. CDR3 amino acids: CASSLGLPYGYTF. CDR3 nucleotide sequence: TGTGCCAGCAGTTTGGGGCTCCCCTATGGCTACACCTTC.

This clone came up once. The chain uses TRBV5-1 and TRBJ2-3; 9 nucleotides agree with TRBD1. The length of the CDR3 is 16 residues. V lost 3 bases to trimming and J lost 4 bases; unmatched junction nucleotides: 9. Per the germline V gene, CDR1 is SGHRS and CDR2 is YFSETQ. The CDR3 sequence: CASSSLTGQGADTQYF. The CDR3 DNA reads TGCGCCAGCAGCTCACTAACGGGACAGGGAGCAGATACGCAGTATTTT.

This clone has just one count. The chain combines TRBV5-4 with TRBJ2-7; 8 bases are shared with TRBD1. V dropped 4 bases and J dropped 2; count of bases not matched to a gene: 8. The CDR3 is 15 amino acids. CDR1 and CDR2 (germline): SGHNT, YYREEE (reference sequence). CDR3 nucleotide sequence: TGTGCCAGCAGCCCGCCGGGACAGGCCCCCTACGAGCAGTACTTC. Translated: CASSPPGQAPYEQYF.

The chain is built from TRBV2 and TRBJ2-5; no firm D call. V gave up 5 bases and J gave up 3 bases, with 10 bases separating them. CDR3 length: 13 amino acids. CDR1 is SNHLY and CDR2 is FYNNEI in the germline V gene. The CDR3 protein is CASSIDWKETQYF. CDR3 nucleotides: TGTGCCAGCAGTATTGACTGGAAAGAGACCCAGTACTTC.

V and J are TRBV25-1 and TRBJ1-1; 7 bases line up with TRBD1. The CDR3 runs 15 residues. Looked up from germline, CDR1 is MGHDK and CDR2 is SYGVNS. After removal of 2 bases from V and 1 base from J, the junction contained 4 bases not matched to a gene. The CDR3 region is CASSEPRQGNTEAFF. CDR3 sequence (DNA): TGTGCCAGCAGTGAACCGAGACAGGGGAACACTGAAGCTTTCTTT.

This clone has a single count. The CDR3 region has the DNA TGTGCCAGCAGCCAAGTGCAGTTCTCTGGAAACACCATATATTTT. Its translation: CASSQVQFSGNTIYF. The chain uses TRBV4-2 and TRBJ1-3; D not resolved. The CDR3 is 15 residues long. The germline V and J ends were trimmed by 1 base and 0 bases, with 7 bases remaining between them. Germline loops: CDR1 LGHNA, CDR2 YNFKEQ.

This rearrangement joins TRBV2 to TRBJ2-3; D remains ambiguous. The CDR3 extends over 12 amino acids. The V and J ends lost 6 bases and 3 bases respectively, with 7 bases between them. CDR1 is SNHLY, CDR2 FYNNEI, per germline. The DNA for the CDR3 is TGTGCCAGCAGGGCAGAGACAGATACGCAGTATTTT. Amino acid sequence: CASRAETDTQYF.

V and J are TRBV10-3 and TRBJ2-6, with a tentative D call TRBD1 (6 bases). V was pared by 5 bases and J by 2 bases, with 16 bases between. Looked up from germline, CDR1 is ENHRY and CDR2 is SYGVKD. The CDR3 sequence is 17 residues long. CDR3 in DNA: TGTGCCATCAGTCTCGGTACAACAGGGACTGGGGCCAACGTCCTGACTTTC. It translates to CAISLGTTGTGANVLTF.

The chain joins TRBV5-1 to TRBJ1-4; no firm D call. The V end lost 0 bases, the J end lost 4 bases, and 16 bases lay between the germline ends. This CDR3 contains 17 residues. The V gene's germline CDR1 is SGHRS and CDR2 YFSETQ. CDR3 amino acids: CASSLGGGGGVNEKLFF. The DNA of the CDR3 is TGCGCCAGCAGCTTGGGCGGTGGAGGCGGGGTTAATGAAAAACTGTTTTTT.

The chain is built from TRBV7-9 and TRBJ1-2; a weak D match, TRBD1 (6 bases). This CDR3 spans 12 amino acids. CDR1 is SEHNR, CDR2 FQNEAQ, per germline (reference sequence). This chain's CDR3 is CVCGQGSATRTF. CDR3 nucleotides: TGTGTGTGTGGGCAGGGGTCCGCTACACGCACCTTC.

V gene TRBV19 combines with J gene TRBJ1-3; D might be TRBD1 (5 bases). V was clipped by 4 bases and J by 2 bases, with 12 bases between them. CDR1 is LNHDA, CDR2 SQIVND, per germline (reference sequence). The CDR3 runs 15 residues. CDR3 DNA sequence: TGTGCCAGTAGTAGCGGGGGGTCCGCTGGAAACACCATATATTTT. Translated, it gives CASSSGGSAGNTIYF.

This clone was seen only once. Additional DNA sequences in this sample encode the identical CDR3. The gene calls are TRBV30 and TRBJ2-6; D remains unclear. Germline values: CDR1 GTSNPN, CDR2 SVGIG (reference sequence). The CDR3 is 13 amino acids. Trimming shortened V by 1 base and J by 0 bases, and 1 base separated the two germline ends. The CDR3 reads CAWSASGANVLTF. The DNA of the CDR3 is TGTGCCTGGAGTGCCTCTGGGGCCAACGTCCTGACTTTC.

V and J are TRBV12-5 and TRBJ2-7, with 7 bases fitting TRBD2. Germline trimming cut 1 base from V and 6 bases from J; bases unmatched to any gene: 3. This CDR3 is 13 amino acids long. Germline CDR1 LGHNT, CDR2 FRNRAP. CDR3 residues: CASGLEASGEQYF. The DNA for the CDR3 is TGTGCTAGTGGTTTGGAAGCTAGCGGCGAGCAGTACTTC. Supplemented by reference TRBV12-5 and TRBJ2-7, the full variable domain reads DARVTQTPRHKVTEMGQEVTMRCQPILGHNTVFWYRQTMMQGLELLAYFRNRAPLDDSGMPKDRFSAEMPDATLATLKIQPSEPRDSAVYFCASGLEASGEQYFGPGTRLTVT.

The gene calls are TRBV9 and TRBJ2-1; D is uncertain. The CDR3 consists of 13 residues. Trimming stripped 1 base from V and 8 bases from J, with 10 bases between. From germline, CDR1 is SGDLS and CDR2 YYNGEE. CDR3 sequence (DNA): TGTGCCAGCAGCGTACTTTCTCGGGATGAGCAGTTCTTC. It encodes CASSVLSRDEQFF.

This clone was recorded once. The chain couples TRBV5-4 to TRBJ2-7; no reliable D call. Trimming cost V 0 bases and J 3 bases, with 7 bases left between them. This CDR3 is 13 amino acids long. Per the germline V gene, CDR1 is SGHNT and CDR2 is YYREEE (reference sequence). The CDR3, as DNA: TGTGCCAGCAGCTTGGGGGAAATCTACGAGCAGTACTTC. Translation: CASSLGEIYEQYF.